This T cell receptor beta chain was recovered during a study of long-term antiretroviral therapy in people with HIV. On the study more broadly: The earliest samples came from an era when ART typically awaited falling CD4 counts. Study-wide findings and caveats: Against controls, HIV repertoires showed narrower ranges of CDR3 length. No data were available on ART adherence, viral resistance or therapy changes.

Run at survey level, the immunoSEQ assay was version v3.0. The protocol was immunoSEQ multiplex PCR, while the TCRdb copy is restricted to in-frame clones and leaves out a portion. The sample includes roughly 10,000 clones, approximately 82% of them seen just once. About this clone itself: The antigen is undetermined.

The receptor was derived from a man in his forties or fifties with HIV. The sequencing here drew on unsorted PBMCs, taken 1.2 years after starting antiretroviral therapy.

CDR3 nucleotides: TGTGCCAGCAGCCCCCTCCGGGACAGGGGAGGAGAGACCCAGTACTTC. It encodes CASSPLRDRGGETQYF. V gene TRBV7-2 combines with J gene TRBJ2-5; the match to TRBD1 covers 10 bases. V lost 5 bases, J lost 4 bases, and 10 bases stayed unmatched. This CDR3 has 16 amino acids. CDR1 is SGHTA and CDR2 is FQGNSA in the germline V gene.